This T cell receptor beta chain was found in a study of control samples from healthy donors and cancer patients. Germline CDR1 and CDR2: SNHLY and FYNNEI. J was trimmed by 0 bases and V by 7 bases; bases with no gene match: 6. The CDR3 sequence is 15 residues long. The table came from immunoSEQ multiplex PCR; TCRdb's copy has only in-frame clones and leaves some out. The data contain approximately 69,000 clones, about nine tenths of them singletons. The chain links TRBV2 to TRBJ2-1; 7 nucleotides align to TRBD2. Specimen: PBMCs. The receptor's source is a man in his 60s with colorectal cancer. The CDR3 is CASTPSGDSYNEQFF. The CDR3 DNA sequence: TGTGCCAGCACCCCAAGCGGGGACTCCTACAATGAGCAGTTCTTC.